This passage covers 17 T cell receptor beta chains from one sample sequenced in a study of T-cell reconstitution after alpha-beta-depleted transplantation in children (TCRdb year 2016). The library was generated by PCR. The sequencing machine was an Illumina HiSeq 2500. To normalize quantification of the TCRbeta repertoire, the TCR libraries were built with molecular barcoding that relied on unique molecular identifiers. TCRdb trimmed the raw reads at Q25, called clones with MiXCR and kept productive beta chains. Each entry is one CDR3 protein sequence, shown with its most common DNA and genes. A total of over 70,000 distinct CDR3 sequences appear in this sample, about 8% of them only once. Of the sample, just under 7% falls within the top ten clones. Source: PBMCs from the stem cell graft donor, taken from the stem cell graft. The receptor set was obtained from a human donor who donated a stem cell graft to a child with congenital amegakaryocytic thrombocytopenia.

This clonotype was found a few times. The chain joins TRBV7-6 to TRBJ2-2, with a tentative D call TRBD2 (5 bases). The CDR3 has 14 amino acids. Per the germline V gene, CDR1 is SGHVS and CDR2 is FNYEAQ. V was clipped by 5 bases and J by 4 bases, with 11 bases between them. The CDR3 loop reads CASSQVEVTGELFF. Here the CDR3 DNA reads TGTGCCAGCAGCCAGGTGGAGGTCACCGGGGAGCTGTTTTTT.

This clonotype was recorded many times. The CDR3: CASSLEEGLETQYF. The CDR3 coding sequence is TGTGCCAGCAGTTTAGAGGAGGGCTTGGAGACCCAGTACTTC. The genes are TRBV28 and TRBJ2-5, with D maybe TRBD2 (6 bases). Germline V gene data show CDR1 as MDHEN and CDR2 as SYDVKM. The CDR3 loop spans 14 amino acids. Trimming stripped 2 bases from V and 5 bases from J, with 12 bases between.

A remark on this clonotype: A much bigger clone sits one base away, suggesting this may be a read error. The chain links TRBV6-2 or TRBV6-3 to TRBJ2-1, with D unclear. Germline CDR1 MNHEY, CDR2 SVGEGT. This CDR3 comprises 16 residues. CDR3 nucleotide sequence: TGTGCCACCAGTTCTCCTTACTTCGCCTCCTACAATGAGCAGTTCTTC. Translated, it gives CATSSPYFASYNEQFF.

This clonotype was counted many times. The V gene is TRBV4-1, the J gene TRBJ2-7; no definite D call. Per the germline V gene, CDR1 is MGHRA and CDR2 is YSYEKL. The CDR3 has 15 residues. With 4 bases removed from V and 4 bases from J, the gap between germline ends came to 17 bases. The CDR3 sequence: CASSPSFRQDYEQYF. For the CDR3, the DNA is TGCGCCAGCAGCCCCTCCTTTCGTCAGGATTACGAGCAGTACTTC.

This clonotype was recorded at least ten times. The chain links TRBV6-1 to TRBJ1-2, with 10 nucleotides matching TRBD1. J was trimmed by 0 bases and V by 5 bases; bases with no gene match: 6. The CDR3 extends over 16 amino acids. CDR1 is MNHNS and CDR2 is SASEGT in the germline V gene. The CDR3 loop reads CASSRGTGAANYGYTF. The CDR3 bases are TGTGCCAGCAGTCGGGGGACAGGGGCGGCTAACTATGGCTACACCTTC.

This clonotype was observed at least ten times. V usage is TRBV27 and J usage is TRBJ2-3; 7 bases line up with TRBD2. Germline V gene lookup returns CDR1 MNHEY and CDR2 SMNVEV (reference sequence). This CDR3 region has 16 residues. The V and J ends lost 3 bases and 0 bases, in that order; junction bases with no gene match: 6. CDR3 amino acids: CASSFSLAASTDTQYF. The CDR3 DNA sequence: TGTGCCAGCAGTTTTTCGCTAGCGGCTAGCACAGATACGCAGTATTTT.

There are many counts of this clonotype. The chain couples TRBV18 to TRBJ2-1, with 11 bases matching TRBD2. CDR1 and CDR2 (germline): KGHSH, LQKENI. V lost 1 base and J lost 6; bases outside the gene matches: 5. The CDR3 covers 16 residues. In DNA form, the CDR3 reads TGTGCCAGCTCACCACAGACTAGCGGGATAGGCAATGAGCAGTTCTTC. Its protein product is CASSPQTSGIGNEQFF.

The chain is built from TRBV2 and TRBJ2-1, with TRBD2 matching over 13 bases. The V segment lost 6 bases and the J segment 10 bases; nucleotides outside the gene matches: 9. CDR1 is SNHLY, CDR2 FYNNEI, per germline. There are 15 residues in the CDR3. The CDR3 bases are TGTGCCAGCAGCCCTACTAGCGGGAGGGGGCGGGAGCAGTTCTTC. Residues: CASSPTSGRGREQFF.

V and J are TRBV18 and TRBJ2-7; 14 bases fit TRBD2. The CDR3 loop spans 15 amino acids. CDR1 and CDR2 from the germline V gene are KGHSH and LQKENI. With V trimmed by 4 bases and J by 5 bases, 4 bases remained unmatched. The CDR3 region has the DNA TGTGCCAGCTCACTTATGACTAGCGGGGGGGACGAGCAGTACTTC. Protein sequence: CASSLMTSGGDEQYF.

This clonotype was recorded many times. The V call is TRBV7-8, the J call TRBJ1-2; 8 bases map to TRBD1. The V and J ends lost 5 bases and 5 bases, in that order; junction bases with no gene match: 10. Per germline, CDR1 SGHVS and CDR2 FQNEAQ. This CDR3 has 15 amino acids. The CDR3 DNA reads TGTGCCAGCAGCCCCCTGTCGGACAGGGAGTATGGCTACACCTTC. Amino acid sequence: CASSPLSDREYGYTF.

This clonotype was seen at least ten times. The chain combines TRBV20-1 with TRBJ2-7; 8 bases agree with TRBD2. Germline V gene lookup returns CDR1 DFQATT and CDR2 SNEGSKA (reference sequence). V lost 0 bases and J lost 0; bases outside the gene matches: 4. The CDR3 is made up of 15 amino acids. The CDR3 spells CSARDPGTSSYEQYF. In DNA form, the CDR3 reads TGCAGTGCTAGAGATCCCGGGACTAGCTCCTACGAGCAGTACTTC.

This clonotype appeared many times. J is TRBJ2-1 and V is TRBV5-1, with TRBD2 matching over 10 bases. CDR3 length: 15 residues. V shed 3 bases, J shed 4 bases, and the junction held 4 bases outside the gene matches. The germline V gene encodes CDR1 SGHRS and CDR2 YFSETQ. CDR3 protein: CASSSGLAIYNEQFF. Written as DNA, the CDR3 is TGCGCCAGCAGCTCGGGACTAGCGATTTACAATGAGCAGTTCTTC.

This clonotype was observed many times. The V call is TRBV7-9, the J call TRBJ1-1; D gene unclear. This CDR3 is built from 13 residues. Trimming stripped 1 base from V and 1 base from J, with 4 bases between. Germline lookup yields CDR1 SEHNR and CDR2 FQNEAQ (reference sequence). The CDR3 is CASSLEQNTEAFF. The CDR3 nucleotides are TGTGCCAGCAGCTTAGAACAGAACACTGAAGCTTTCTTT.

This clonotype was observed many times. The gene calls are TRBV10-3 and TRBJ1-6; D remains unclear. The CDR3 runs to 16 residues. V lost 2 bases and J lost 7, with 15 bases in between. The germline CDR1 and CDR2 sequences are ENHRY and SYGVKD. CDR3 in amino acids: CAISELDPGNNSPLHF. CDR3 sequence (DNA): TGTGCCATCAGTGAGCTGGACCCCGGAAACAATTCACCCCTCCACTTT.

This clonotype was counted at least ten times. The chain joins TRBV15 to TRBJ2-7, with D unclear. Germline CDR1 is LNHNV and CDR2 is YYDKDF (reference sequence). This CDR3 spans 13 amino acids. The ends were cut back, 3 bases at V and 4 bases at J, with 10 bases in the middle. The CDR3 DNA sequence: TGTGCCACCAGCAGTGACCAAGTTTACGAGCAGTACTTC. It specifies CATSSDQVYEQYF.

This clonotype has a count of ten or more. This chain uses TRBV27 with TRBJ1-6; D is ambiguous. In germline, CDR1 is MNHEY, CDR2 SMNVEV (reference sequence). The germline V and J ends were trimmed by 8 bases and 2 bases, with 13 bases remaining between them. This CDR3 has 15 residues. The CDR3, as DNA: TGTGCCAGCGGAGTAGAGCCAGCCTATAATTCACCCCTCCACTTT. It encodes CASGVEPAYNSPLHF.

This clonotype has a handful of counts. The V gene is TRBV20-1, the J gene TRBJ1-2; TRBD1 agrees at 8 bases. CDR1 is DFQATT and CDR2 is SNEGSKA in the germline V gene (reference sequence). The V gene end was trimmed by 5 bases and the J gene end by 4 bases; junction bases not matched to a gene: 6. The CDR3 runs to 13 residues. DNA of the CDR3: TGCAGTGCTCTAGGACAGGGCATCTATGGCTACACCTTC. Encoded protein: CSALGQGIYGYTF.